The TCR beta chain described here comes from a study of molecular identifiers for immune sequencing clone quantification. Previously published methods and listed TCR primers were used for the bulk TCR libraries. TCRdb re-called the PCR reads with MiXCR, one entry per CDR3 protein. This sample has some 100,000 distinct CDR3 sequences, with 36% found just once. The CDR3 consists of 14 residues. V shed 1 base and J shed 0 bases, with 4 bases lying between them. CDR1 is LGHNA and CDR2 is YNFKEQ in the germline V gene. Sequenced input: naive CD8+ T cells from blood, with Jurkat cell RNA spiked in. This sample's subset: FACS-sorted CD8+CD4-CCR7+CD45RA+ naive T cells. The origin of this receptor is a human donor in good health. Some libraries in this study had Jurkat cell RNA spiked in. The V gene is TRBV4-2, the J gene TRBJ1-5; D not certain. The CDR3 protein is CASSQVLSNQPQHF. The CDR3 DNA follows: TGTGCCAGCAGCCAAGTCCTTAGCAATCAGCCCCAGCATTTT.